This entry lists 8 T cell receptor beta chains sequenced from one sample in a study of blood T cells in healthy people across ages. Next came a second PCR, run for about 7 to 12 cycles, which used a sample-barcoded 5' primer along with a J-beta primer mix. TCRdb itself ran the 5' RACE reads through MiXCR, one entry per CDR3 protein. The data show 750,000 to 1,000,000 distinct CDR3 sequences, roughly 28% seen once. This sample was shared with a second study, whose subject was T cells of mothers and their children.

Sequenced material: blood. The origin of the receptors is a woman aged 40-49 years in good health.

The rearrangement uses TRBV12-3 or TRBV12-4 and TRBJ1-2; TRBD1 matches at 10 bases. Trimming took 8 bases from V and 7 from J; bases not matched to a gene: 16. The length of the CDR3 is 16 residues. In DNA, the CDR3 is TGTGCCAGCTCTTCCCCTGGGACAGGGGCTGTGAGTGGCTACACCTTC. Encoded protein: CASSSPGTGAVSGYTF.

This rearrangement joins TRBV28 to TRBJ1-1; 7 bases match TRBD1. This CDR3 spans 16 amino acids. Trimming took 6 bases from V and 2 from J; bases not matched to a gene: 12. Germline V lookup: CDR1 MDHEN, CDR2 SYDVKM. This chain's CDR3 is CASRPSEGAVNTEAFF. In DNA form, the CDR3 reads TGTGCCAGCAGACCGTCTGAGGGGGCGGTAAACACTGAAGCTTTCTTT.

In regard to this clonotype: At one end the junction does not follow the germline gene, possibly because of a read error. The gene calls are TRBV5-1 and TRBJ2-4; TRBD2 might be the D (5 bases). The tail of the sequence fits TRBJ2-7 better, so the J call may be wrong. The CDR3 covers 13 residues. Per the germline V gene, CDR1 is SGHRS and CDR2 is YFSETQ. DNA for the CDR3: TGCACCAGGCCACGCGAGGGAAGGGACGAGCAGTACTTC. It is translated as CTRPREGRDEQYF.

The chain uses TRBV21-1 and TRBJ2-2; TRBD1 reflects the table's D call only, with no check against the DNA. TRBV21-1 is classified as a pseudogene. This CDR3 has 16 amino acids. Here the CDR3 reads CASSKIAGGYTGELFF. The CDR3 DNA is TGTGCCAGCAGCAAAATCGCAGGGGGATACACCGGGGAGCTGTTTTTT.

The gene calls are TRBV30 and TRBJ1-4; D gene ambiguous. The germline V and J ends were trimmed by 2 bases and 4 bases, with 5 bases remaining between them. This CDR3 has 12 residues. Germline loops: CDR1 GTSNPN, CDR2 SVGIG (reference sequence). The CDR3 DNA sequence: TGTGCCTGGAGTTGGGGTAATGAAAAACTGTTTTTT. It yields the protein CAWSWGNEKLFF.

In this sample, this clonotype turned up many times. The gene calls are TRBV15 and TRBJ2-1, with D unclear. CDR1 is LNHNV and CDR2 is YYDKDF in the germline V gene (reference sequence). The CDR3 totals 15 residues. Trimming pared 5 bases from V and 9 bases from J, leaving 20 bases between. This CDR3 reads CATSGIGQPGGEQFF. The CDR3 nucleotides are TGTGCCACCAGCGGGATCGGTCAGCCGGGTGGTGAGCAGTTCTTC.

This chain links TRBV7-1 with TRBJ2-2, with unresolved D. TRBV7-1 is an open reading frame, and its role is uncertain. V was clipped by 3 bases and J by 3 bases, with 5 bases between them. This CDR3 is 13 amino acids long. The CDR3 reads CASSSGHTGELFF. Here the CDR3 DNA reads TGTGCCAGCAGCTCCGGACACACCGGGGAGCTGTTTTTT.

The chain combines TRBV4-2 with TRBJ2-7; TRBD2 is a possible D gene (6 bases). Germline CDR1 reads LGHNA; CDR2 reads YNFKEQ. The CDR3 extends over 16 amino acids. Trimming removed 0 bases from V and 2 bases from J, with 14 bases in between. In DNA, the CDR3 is TGTGCCAGCAGCCAAGATATCACTAGCACGGCCTACGAGCAGTACTTC. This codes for CASSQDITSTAYEQYF.